This TCR beta chain was found in a study of blood T cell repertoires in COVID-19. Assay used: immunoSEQ multiplex PCR; TCRdb lists only in-frame clones, some missing. The sample includes about 500,000 clones, about 90% of them seen just once. Study members were between about 18 and 89 years old and lived in approximately 25 US regions. Material: PBMCs or T cells enriched from blood (not recorded which). This TCR was recovered from a young woman who had recovered from COVID-19.

CDR3 in amino acids: CASSRTGNTNSPLHF. CDR3 DNA sequence: TGTGCCAGCAGCCGTACAGGGAATACAAATTCACCCCTCCACTTT. The chain carries TRBV7-2 and TRBJ1-6; a possible D gene is TRBD1 (6 bases). This CDR3 is built from 15 residues. V was trimmed by 5 bases and J by 7 bases, leaving 15 bases between them. Germline loops: CDR1 SGHTA, CDR2 FQGNSA.